This TCR beta chain came from a study of cytomegalovirus exposure and HLA in healthy donors. PCR employed 60 Vbeta and 13 Jbeta primers. Here immunoSEQ multiplex PCR was the method, and the copy in TCRdb shows in-frame clones only, minus some. Of 160,000 or so clones in the sample, less than 85% are singletons; the top ten hold under 8.5%. The CDR3 sequence is 15 residues long. With 0 bases removed from V and 2 bases from J, the gap between germline ends came to 9 bases. Germline V gene sequence: CDR1 LNHNV, CDR2 YYDKDF (reference sequence). Source material: PBMCs. The receptor comes from a woman aged 45-60 years in good health and CMV-seropositive. The chain carries TRBV15 and TRBJ2-3, with D possibly being TRBD1 (6 bases). This CDR3 is CATSRERGFTDTQYF. The CDR3 region has the DNA TGTGCCACCAGCAGAGAGAGGGGGTTCACAGATACGCAGTATTTT.